Shown below are 20 T cell receptor beta chains from a single sample sequenced in a study of regulatory T cells in long-lasting Graves disease. Described time point: newly diagnosed GD, antithyroid drugs for less than 3 months. TCR sequences were obtained from RNA taken from PBMCs. Investigators prepared the TCR beta libraries by applying iRepertoire HTBI primers and Arm-PCR of CDR3 regions. From the multiplex PCR reads, TCRdb called clonotypes with MiXCR, one entry per CDR3 protein. There are more than 450,000 distinct CDR3 sequences in the sample; around 11% occur only once, and over 7% lies in the top ten. This sample was also put to use in a study of T cells in Graves' hyperthyroidism and ophthalmopathy.

This specimen was peripheral blood mononuclear cells (PBMCs), taken at new diagnosis, from a patient treated with antithyroid drugs. All receptors come from a woman aged 25 to 39 with Graves disease.

This clonotype was recorded many times. The CDR3 bases are TGTGCCAGCAGCGATACTAGCGGTCCCTACAATGAGCAGTTCTTC. Its translation is CASSDTSGPYNEQFF. The chain recombines TRBV11-2 with TRBJ2-1; TRBD2 agrees at 8 bases. The CDR3 consists of 15 residues. Germline CDR1 is SGHAT and CDR2 is FQNNGV. V lost 5 bases and J lost 2; bases outside the gene matches: 5. Full variable domain (outside the CDR3, taken from reference TRBV11-2 and TRBJ2-1): EAGVAQSPRYKIIEKRQSVAFWCNPISGHATLYWYQQILGQGPKLLIQFQNNGVVDDSQLPKDRFSAERLKGVDSTLKIQPAKLEDSAVYLCASSDTSGPYNEQFFGPGTRLTVL.

This clonotype was picked up a small number of times. This chain uses TRBV6-2 or TRBV6-3 with TRBJ2-5, with a possible D match to TRBD1 (6 bases). The V gene lost 4 bases and the J gene lost 1 base, with 10 bases spanning the gap. Looked up from germline, CDR1 is MNHEY and CDR2 is SVGEGT. The CDR3 covers 14 residues. The CDR3 reads CASSSRDTQETQYF. Written as DNA, the CDR3 is TGTGCCAGCAGTTCAAGGGACACCCAAGAGACCCAGTACTTC.

In this sample, this clonotype turned up many times. The chain is built from TRBV2 and TRBJ1-5; D ambiguous. CDR1 and CDR2 (germline): SNHLY, FYNNEI. This CDR3 spans 14 amino acids. V lost 7 bases to trimming and J lost 10 bases, with 20 bases between them. Here the CDR3 DNA reads TGTGCCAGCAAGCTTGCCCGGGGTGAGGCCCCCCAGCATTTT. Translated, it gives CASKLARGEAPQHF.

This clonotype was counted a few times. The genes are TRBV20-1 and TRBJ2-7; perhaps TRBD1 as D (6 bases). CDR1 is DFQATT and CDR2 is SNEGSKA in the germline V gene (reference sequence). The CDR3 extends over 14 amino acids. The V end was cut by 0 bases, the J end by 5 bases, with 14 bases between. This chain's CDR3 is CSARDRGWSDEQYF. The CDR3 DNA follows: TGCAGTGCTAGAGACAGGGGATGGTCGGACGAGCAGTACTTC.

This clonotype was counted many times. This chain joins TRBV28 and TRBJ2-5; the D is unclear. The CDR3 loop spans 12 amino acids. V gave up 6 bases and J gave up 4 bases, with 9 bases separating them. Per the germline V gene, CDR1 is MDHEN and CDR2 is SYDVKM. The CDR3 DNA reads as TGTGCCAGCAGCTCTCCCGCAGAGACCCAGTACTTC. Protein product: CASSSPAETQYF.

This clonotype was picked up a small number of times. The chain is built from TRBV27 and TRBJ1-5, with D unclear. Germline lookup yields CDR1 MNHEY and CDR2 SMNVEV (reference sequence). The CDR3 consists of 13 residues. The V end was cut by 5 bases, the J end by 6 bases, with 11 bases between. The CDR3 sequence: CASSMGYSQPQHF. CDR3 DNA sequence: TGTGCCAGCAGTATGGGGTATAGTCAGCCCCAGCATTTT.

This chain joins TRBV28 and TRBJ1-2; 7 bases align to TRBD1. The CDR3 loop spans 16 amino acids. Trimming at V came to 4 bases and at J to 4 bases, leaving 12 bases not matched to a gene. CDR1 is MDHEN, CDR2 SYDVKM, per germline. CDR3 sequence (DNA): TGTGCCAGCAGTTCCAACAGGGGAAACAGGGCCTATGGCTACACCTTC. It codes for CASSSNRGNRAYGYTF.

The J gene is TRBJ1-1, the V gene TRBV12-3 or TRBV12-4; D perhaps matches TRBD1 (6 bases). The length of the CDR3 is 14 residues. Trimming removed 7 bases at V and 5 bases at J, with 17 bases between. The CDR3 DNA follows: TGTGCCAGCAAAAAGGGGGTGGGGGGGACTGAAGCTTTCTTT. Its translation is CASKKGVGGTEAFF.

The rearrangement joins TRBV20-1 to TRBJ1-5; weak D call: TRBD1 (5 bases). The CDR3 runs to 15 residues. Per germline, CDR1 DFQATT and CDR2 SNEGSKA (reference sequence). The V end was cut by 0 bases, the J end by 2 bases, with 11 bases between. CDR3 bases: TGCAGTGCTAGAGATAGACAGAGGGGCAATCAGCCCCAGCATTTT. This translates into CSARDRQRGNQPQHF.

The sample holds many counts of this clonotype. The V call is TRBV7-9, the J call TRBJ2-3, with D perhaps matching TRBD1 or TRBD2 (7 bases each). Trimming pared 8 bases from V and 0 bases from J, leaving 21 bases between. The germline V gene encodes CDR1 SEHNR and CDR2 FQNEAQ (reference sequence). The CDR3 contains 17 residues. The CDR3 loop is CASSPGGGTFSTDTQYF. The CDR3 DNA reads as TGTGCCAGCTCCCCAGGGGGGGGGACCTTCAGCACAGATACGCAGTATTTT.

There are many counts of this clonotype. CDR3 amino acids: CASSPRGLSYNEQFF. CDR3 in DNA: TGTGCCAGCAGCCCCAGAGGGCTCTCCTACAATGAGCAGTTCTTC. V gene TRBV11-3 combines with J gene TRBJ2-1; TRBD2 is a possible D gene (5 bases). With 5 bases removed from V and 0 bases from J, the gap between germline ends came to 11 bases. Germline-derived CDR1 and CDR2 are SGHNT and YENEEA. This CDR3 region has 15 residues.

This clonotype was counted many times. The rearrangement links TRBV29-1 to TRBJ2-5, with 7 nucleotides matching TRBD1. This CDR3 spans 13 amino acids. Germline V gives CDR1 SQVTM, CDR2 ANQGSEA. V gave up 3 bases and J gave up 2 bases; unmatched junction bases: 3. CDR3 DNA sequence: TGCAGCGTTGAGGGGACAGAGCAAGAGACCCAGTACTTC. Protein sequence: CSVEGTEQETQYF.

This clonotype has a count of ten or more. This chain uses TRBV5-1 with TRBJ1-2; tentatively, D is TRBD1 (6 bases). Germline loops: CDR1 SGHRS, CDR2 YFSETQ. Trimming cost V 4 bases and J 8 bases, with 15 bases left between them. The CDR3 length is 13 residues. For the CDR3, the DNA is TGCGCCAGCAGCCACGGGTCCGGGGGCGGCTACACCTTC. As protein: CASSHGSGGGYTF. The variable domain in full, completed from reference TRBV5-1 and TRBJ1-2, reads KAGVTQTPRYLIKTRGQQVTLSCSPISGHRSVSWYQQTPGQGLQFLFEYFSETQRNKGNFPGRFSGRQFSNSRSEMNVSTLELGDSALYLCASSHGSGGGYTFGSGTRLTVV.

This clonotype has just a few counts. The V and J genes are TRBV12-3 or TRBV12-4 and TRBJ2-1; D is unclear. The germline V and J ends were trimmed by 2 bases and 7 bases, with 6 bases remaining between them. There are 12 residues in the CDR3. Here the CDR3 DNA reads TGTGCCAGCAGTTTATACCTGAATGAGCAGTTCTTC. It specifies CASSLYLNEQFF.

This clonotype was recorded many times. The chain is built from TRBV6-1 and TRBJ1-6, with a tentative D call TRBD1 (6 bases). The CDR3 contains 15 residues. Germline loops: CDR1 MNHNS, CDR2 SASEGT. V shed 8 bases and J shed 3 bases, with 14 bases lying between them. CDR3: CASATQGNYNSPLHF. The CDR3 DNA is TGTGCCAGCGCGACCCAGGGGAACTATAATTCACCCCTCCACTTT.

V is TRBV24-1 and J is TRBJ2-1, with 7 bases aligning to TRBD2. The germline CDR1 and CDR2 sequences are KGHDR and SFDVKD. V trimming: 2 bases; J trimming: 8 bases; junction bases outside the gene matches: 8. This CDR3 is 15 amino acids long. Here the CDR3 DNA reads TGTGCCACCAGTGATTCAGGCGGGAGAGGATATGAGCAGTTCTTC. It encodes CATSDSGGRGYEQFF.

Many counts were recorded for this clonotype. V gene TRBV11-2 combines with J gene TRBJ2-5; the D gene is possibly TRBD2 (6 bases). The V end was cut by 5 bases, the J end by 2 bases, with 24 bases between. The CDR3 runs 18 residues. CDR1 and CDR2 from the germline V gene are SGHAT and FQNNGV. CDR3 nucleotides: TGTGCCAGCAGCCCTCGGAGGGGCCTTGACTTACCACAAGAGACCCAGTACTTC. Amino acid sequence: CASSPRRGLDLPQETQYF.

This clonotype was picked up many times. The chain employs TRBV30 and TRBJ2-2; 8 bases line up with TRBD1. Germline V gives CDR1 GTSNPN, CDR2 SVGIG (reference sequence). After removal of 5 bases from V and 3 bases from J, the junction contained 8 bases not matched to a gene. The CDR3 loop spans 15 amino acids. This chain's CDR3 is CAWGRLDRDTGELFF. As DNA, the CDR3 is TGTGCCTGGGGTCGCTTGGACAGGGACACCGGGGAGCTGTTTTTT.

There are a few counts of this clonotype. The chain combines TRBV20-1 with TRBJ1-5; D is unclear. The germline CDR1 and CDR2 sequences are DFQATT and SNEGSKA (reference sequence). This CDR3 has 13 amino acids. Trimming removed 3 bases at V and 9 bases at J, with 15 bases between. The CDR3, as DNA: TGCAGTGCTAGGAGGTCGGAGGGTAGGCCCCAGCATTTT. Protein: CSARRSEGRPQHF.

Ten or more counts support this clonotype. The chain has TRBV6-2 or TRBV6-3 and TRBJ1-2; 10 bases match TRBD1. Germline-derived CDR1 and CDR2 are MNHEY and SVGEGT. The CDR3 runs to 15 residues. The V segment lost 5 bases and the J segment 8 bases; nucleotides outside the gene matches: 11. In DNA form, the CDR3 reads TGTGCCAGCAGTCCATCCGGGACAGGGGTGCGCGGCTACACCTTC. This sequence encodes CASSPSGTGVRGYTF.